The 30 T cell receptor beta chains presented below share a single source sample, sequenced in a study of cytomegalovirus exposure and HLA in healthy donors. It was with 60 Vbeta and 13 Jbeta primers that the PCR ran. Profiled with immunoSEQ multiplex PCR; TCRdb holds only in-frame clones, not every one. Of 100,000 to 150,000 clones in the sample, about three quarters were seen once. Sequencing used PBMCs. These receptors originate from a man aged 40-49 years in good health and CMV-seropositive.

The chain recombines TRBV10-3 with TRBJ1-5; D perhaps matches TRBD1 (5 bases). CDR3 size: 14 residues. Looked up from germline, CDR1 is ENHRY and CDR2 is SYGVKD. Trimming removed 4 bases at V and 4 bases at J, with 11 bases between. The CDR3 bases are TGTGCCATCAGTGGTCAGGGTCCAAATCAGCCCCAGCATTTT. Its protein product is CAISGQGPNQPQHF.

This clone was found a few times. The J gene is TRBJ2-3, the V gene TRBV15; TRBD2 agrees at 8 bases. This CDR3 is built from 15 residues. With 6 bases clipped from V and 1 base from J, the junction kept 6 bases outside the gene matches. Germline loops: CDR1 LNHNV, CDR2 YYDKDF (reference sequence). CDR3 sequence: CATRDRGLGTDTQYF. CDR3 DNA sequence: TGTGCCACCAGGGACCGGGGACTAGGCACAGATACGCAGTATTTT.

The rearrangement links TRBV18 to TRBJ2-3; 12 nucleotides agree with TRBD2. Germline assignment: CDR1 KGHSH and CDR2 LQKENI. The CDR3 runs 19 residues. J was trimmed by 1 base and V by 3 bases; bases with no gene match: 11. The CDR3 reads CASSPKLTSGSTGTDTQYF. CDR3 bases: TGTGCCAGCTCACCCAAACTGACTAGCGGGAGCACCGGCACAGATACGCAGTATTTT.

The V call is TRBV18, the J call TRBJ2-2, with 8 bases that match TRBD1. Germline lookup yields CDR1 KGHSH and CDR2 LQKENI. V dropped 4 bases and J dropped 2; count of bases not matched to a gene: 6. This CDR3 contains 16 residues. The CDR3 protein is CASSQTRGPNTGELFF. CDR3 in DNA: TGTGCCAGCTCACAAACCAGGGGGCCTAACACCGGGGAGCTGTTTTTT.

The V and J genes are TRBV5-4 and TRBJ2-2, with TRBD2 matching over 11 bases. V lost 5 bases, J lost 0 bases, and 6 bases stayed unmatched. There are 17 residues in the CDR3. Germline V gives CDR1 SGHNT, CDR2 YYREEE (reference sequence). The CDR3 DNA reads TGTGCCAGCAGACCTGGGACTAGCGGTCCGAACACCGGGGAGCTGTTTTTT. It codes for CASRPGTSGPNTGELFF.

This rearrangement joins TRBV7-2 to TRBJ1-1; TRBD1 aligns across 7 bases. The CDR3 length is 11 residues. Germline V gene data show CDR1 as SGHTA and CDR2 as FQGNSA. The V gene end was trimmed by 2 bases and the J gene end by 11 bases; junction bases not matched to a gene: 2. CDR3 sequence (DNA): TGTGCCAGCAGCTTAATGGACAGGGCTTTCTTT. Translating it yields CASSLMDRAFF.

This chain connects TRBV14 to TRBJ2-7, with 13 bases aligning to TRBD2. Germline V gene lookup returns CDR1 SGHDN and CDR2 FVKESK. Germline trimming cut 4 bases from V and 0 bases from J; bases unmatched to any gene: 9. The CDR3 is made up of 18 amino acids. The CDR3 reads CASSPTLGLAGNSYEQYF. The CDR3 DNA reads TGTGCCAGCAGCCCAACCTTGGGACTAGCGGGGAACTCCTACGAGCAGTACTTC.

The chain recombines TRBV9 with TRBJ2-1; D might be TRBD2 (5 bases). The germline V and J ends were trimmed by 3 bases and 9 bases, with 13 bases remaining between them. The CDR3 loop spans 13 amino acids. CDR1 and CDR2 (germline): SGDLS, YYNGEE. The CDR3, as DNA: TGTGCCAGCAGCGCTGCCGGGGTCTCTGAGCAGTTCTTC. Protein sequence: CASSAAGVSEQFF.

The chain joins TRBV7-2 to TRBJ2-7; D gene ambiguous. CDR3 length: 12 amino acids. CDR1 is SGHTA, CDR2 FQGNSA, per germline. V was clipped by 1 base and J by 7 bases, with 8 bases between them. The CDR3: CASSLGLEEQYF. CDR3 nucleotides: TGTGCCAGCAGCTTAGGACTGGAGGAGCAGTACTTC. Full variable domain (remainder filled in from reference TRBV7-2 and TRBJ2-7): GAGVSQSPSNKVTEKGKDVELRCDPISGHTALYWYRQSLGQGLEFLIYFQGNSAPDKSGLPSDRFSAERTGGSVSTLTIQRTQQEDSAVYLCASSLGLEEQYFGPGTRLTVT.

V usage is TRBV4-2 and J usage is TRBJ1-5; the match to TRBD1 covers 11 bases. Germline V gives CDR1 LGHNA, CDR2 YNFKEQ. V shed 0 bases and J 6 bases; nucleotides not matched to a gene: 7. CDR3 length equals 17 residues. The CDR3 region has the DNA TGTGCCAGCAGCCAAGATCCGGACAGGGGGCTGGGTCAGCCCCAGCATTTT. Amino acid sequence: CASSQDPDRGLGQPQHF.

This clone appeared a few times. The CDR3 region has the DNA TGTGCCACCAGCAGAGTAGGGGCAACTAATGAAAAACTGTTTTTT. It specifies CATSRVGATNEKLFF. V is TRBV15 and J is TRBJ1-4; the D gene is possibly TRBD1 (5 bases). CDR1 LNHNV and CDR2 YYDKDF come from the germline V gene (reference sequence). V was trimmed by 1 base and J by 0 bases, leaving 6 bases between them. The CDR3 extends over 15 amino acids.

V usage is TRBV5-1 and J usage is TRBJ2-3, with D uncertain. The CDR3 runs to 15 residues. Trimming took off 5 bases at V and 0 bases at J, with 13 bases between the two ends. The germline V gene encodes CDR1 SGHRS and CDR2 YFSETQ. The CDR3 loop is CASRLTATSTDTQYF. The CDR3 DNA reads TGCGCCAGCAGATTAACAGCTACTAGCACAGATACGCAGTATTTT.

The J gene is TRBJ2-2, the V gene TRBV5-4, with D unclear. The CDR3 contains 16 residues. Trimming removed 0 bases from V and 4 bases from J, with 13 bases in between. The germline V gene encodes CDR1 SGHNT and CDR2 YYREEE (reference sequence). Here the CDR3 DNA reads TGTGCCAGCAGCTTGGGCCCGCACGTAGCCACCGGGGAGCTGTTTTTT. Protein product: CASSLGPHVATGELFF.

The CDR3 loop reads CASSGAGGLGYEQYF. The CDR3 DNA sequence: TGTGCCAGCAGTGGGGCAGGGGGTCTAGGGTACGAGCAGTACTTC. This chain links TRBV2 with TRBJ2-7; 7 nucleotides line up with TRBD1. J lost 4 bases, V lost 4 bases, and 10 bases had no gene match. The CDR3 consists of 15 residues. Germline loops: CDR1 SNHLY, CDR2 FYNNEI.

The chain has TRBV7-8 and TRBJ2-7; unclear D gene. The CDR3 contains 13 residues. Germline V CDR1 and CDR2: SGHVS, FQNEAQ. V lost 2 bases and J 2 bases, leaving 7 bases between the germline ends. CDR3 region: CASSLSITYEQYF. DNA of the CDR3: TGTGCCAGCAGCTTAAGCATCACCTACGAGCAGTACTTC.

This clone was observed a single time. The chain recombines TRBV27 with TRBJ2-3, with TRBD2 matching 8 bases. Germline CDR1 MNHEY, CDR2 SMNVEV (reference sequence). The CDR3 length is 13 residues. With 2 bases clipped from V and 9 bases from J, the junction kept 4 bases outside the gene matches. The CDR3, as DNA: TGTGCCAGCAGTTTAGGGACTAGTGGCACGCAGTATTTT. This codes for CASSLGTSGTQYF.

In this sample, this clone turned up a few times. This chain links TRBV5-4 with TRBJ1-1, with D unresolved. V was trimmed by 0 bases and J by 5 bases, leaving 11 bases between them. This CDR3 has 14 residues. Looked up from germline, CDR1 is SGHNT and CDR2 is YYREEE (reference sequence). The DNA for the CDR3 is TGTGCCAGCAGCTTGGCCGAGAGGGTTACTGAAGCTTTCTTT. Translation gives CASSLAERVTEAFF. Together with reference TRBV5-4 and TRBJ1-1, the CDR3 gives the full variable domain: ETGVTQSPTHLIKTRGQQVTLRCSSQSGHNTVSWYQQALGQGPQFIFQYYREEENGRGNFPPRFSGLQFPNYSSELNVNALELDDSALYLCASSLAERVTEAFFGQGTRLTVV.

This chain connects TRBV10-3 to TRBJ2-1; tentatively, D is TRBD2 (6 bases). This CDR3 comprises 16 residues. CDR1 and CDR2 (germline): ENHRY, SYGVKD. V gave up 0 bases and J gave up 3 bases, with 12 bases separating them. Here the CDR3 reads CAISESSGGGYNEQFF. CDR3 nucleotide sequence: TGTGCCATCAGTGAGTCATCCGGGGGTGGCTACAATGAGCAGTTCTTC.

The gene calls are TRBV10-2 and TRBJ1-4; the match to TRBD1 covers 8 bases. This CDR3 is 16 amino acids long. V dropped 4 bases and J dropped 7; count of bases not matched to a gene: 11. CDR1 and CDR2 from the germline V gene are WSHSY and SAAADI. CDR3 bases: TGCGCCAGCAGTGTTCGGACAGGGTCAGAGGGTGAAAAACTGTTTTTT. Amino acids: CASSVRTGSEGEKLFF.

This chain joins TRBV7-8 and TRBJ1-2; D not certain. Germline-derived CDR1 and CDR2 are SGHVS and FQNEAQ. Trimming removed 4 bases from V and 5 bases from J, with 11 bases in between. CDR3 length: 13 residues. The CDR3 DNA sequence: TGTGCCAGCAGCTACGAGACTGATTATGGCTACACCTTC. This sequence encodes CASSYETDYGYTF.

The V gene is TRBV9, the J gene TRBJ2-6; D may be TRBD1 (5 bases). V was shortened by 1 base and J by 0 bases, with 14 bases between the two germline ends. Germline assignment: CDR1 SGDLS and CDR2 YYNGEE. This CDR3 spans 18 amino acids. DNA for the CDR3: TGTGCCAGCAGCGTATATGGACAAACGAGCTCTGGGGCCAACGTCCTGACTTTC. This codes for CASSVYGQTSSGANVLTF.

V is TRBV7-6 and J is TRBJ1-3; D is uncertain. The CDR3 runs 17 residues. Per germline, CDR1 SGHVS and CDR2 FNYEAQ. V was trimmed by 5 bases and J by 2 bases, leaving 19 bases between them. The CDR3 reads CASSPYSGGNPGNTIYF. The DNA for the CDR3 is TGTGCCAGCAGCCCCTACTCTGGAGGCAACCCTGGAAACACCATATATTTT. Full variable domain (rest looked up from reference TRBV7-6 and TRBJ1-3): GAGVSQSPRYKVTKRGQDVALRCDPISGHVSLYWYRQALGQGPEFLTYFNYEAQQDKSGLPNDRFSAERPEGSISTLTIQRTEQRDSAMYRCASSPYSGGNPGNTIYFGEGSWLTVV.

The chain joins TRBV4-1 to TRBJ2-5, with TRBD1 as a possible D gene (7 bases). V lost 2 bases and J 2 bases, leaving 12 bases between the germline ends. The CDR3 has 15 residues. The V gene's germline CDR1 is MGHRA and CDR2 YSYEKL. The CDR3 DNA reads as TGCGCCAGCAGCCAAATCCCAGGGGGGCAAGAGACCCAGTACTTC. Its translation is CASSQIPGGQETQYF.

J is TRBJ1-5 and V is TRBV28; no definite D call. The CDR3 loop spans 16 amino acids. Between the trimmed V and J ends, which lost 1 base and 6 bases, there was a span of 16 bases. Germline CDR1 MDHEN, CDR2 SYDVKM. CDR3 residues: CASSLFGGISSQPQHF. CDR3 bases: TGTGCCAGCAGTTTATTTGGAGGTATCTCCAGTCAGCCCCAGCATTTT.

This clone came up once. The chain links TRBV9 to TRBJ2-1; tentative D call: TRBD1 (6 bases). CDR3 length: 15 residues. The V gene's germline CDR1 is SGDLS and CDR2 YYNGEE. Trimming cost V 1 base and J 1 base, with 9 bases left between them. Here the CDR3 DNA reads TGTGCCAGCAGCGTACGGACAGCTTCCTACAATGAGCAGTTCTTC. Its protein is CASSVRTASYNEQFF.

A few counts support this clone. The chain couples TRBV7-9 to TRBJ2-1; the match to TRBD2 covers 8 bases. From germline, CDR1 is SEHNR and CDR2 FQNEAQ (reference sequence). This CDR3 comprises 13 residues. V shed 5 bases and J 6 bases; nucleotides not matched to a gene: 3. The CDR3 nucleotides are TGTGCCAGCAGCCCAGCGGGGGTCAATGAGCAGTTCTTC. It specifies CASSPAGVNEQFF.

The chain has TRBV6-6 and TRBJ2-3; D is perhaps TRBD2 (5 bases). The CDR3 has 10 residues. Trimming took 9 bases from V and 9 from J, leaving 10 bases between them. Germline lookup yields CDR1 MNHNY and CDR2 SVGAGI (reference sequence). CDR3 protein: CASGPGTQYF. The CDR3 DNA reads TGTGCCAGTGGGCCGGGGACGCAGTATTTT.

Details on this clone: A junction end diverges from the germline sequence, so it may reflect a read error. CDR3: CASSAPGQRAFF. CDR3 DNA: TGTGCCAGCTCAGCACCGGGACAGAGAGCTTTCTTT. The rearrangement links TRBV18 to TRBJ1-1; 7 bases align to TRBD1. Germline V CDR1 and CDR2: KGHSH, LQKENI. There are 12 residues in the CDR3.

This clone was picked up a small number of times. V usage is TRBV6-5 and J usage is TRBJ2-2; D is possibly TRBD1 (5 bases). This CDR3 spans 15 amino acids. CDR1 and CDR2 (germline): MNHEY, SVGAGI. Trimming took 6 bases from V and 3 from J, leaving 14 bases between them. The CDR3 coding sequence is TGTGCCAGCAGGGAGCCAGGGTCGTACACCGGGGAGCTGTTTTTT. Its protein is CASREPGSYTGELFF.

The V and J genes are TRBV28 and TRBJ1-5; TRBD1 is a possible D gene (5 bases). This CDR3 has 15 amino acids. With 5 bases removed from V and 6 bases from J, the gap between germline ends came to 17 bases. Germline V gene data show CDR1 as MDHEN and CDR2 as SYDVKM. CDR3 nucleotide sequence: TGTGCCAGCAGTCTCTCCGGGGGTTTAAGTCAGCCCCAGCATTTT. Translated: CASSLSGGLSQPQHF.